One T cell receptor (beta chain) is described in this entry. Its cognate antigen is unknown. This sample stems from a study of human T cells and chemical hapten exposure. Broader study findings: Once DPC sensitization occurred, TCRs above 1 in 1000 frequency showed no change.

The library put unique molecular identifiers onto individual cDNA molecules. One entry per CDR3 protein results from TCRdb running MiXCR on the RACE reads. The sample includes over 300,000 distinct CDR3 sequences, roughly 4.6% of them seen just once. The CDR3 is 13 residues long. V lost 0 bases and J lost 9; bases outside the gene matches: 1. The V gene's germline CDR1 is MNHEY and CDR2 SMNVEV (reference sequence). Noted time point: pre-sensitization, week 0. The sample's treatment: therapeutic diphenylcyclopropenone sensitization with weekly scalp DPC. At every patch-test visit, blood was drawn before the patch test was applied.

This sequence was found in a woman in her forties or fifties with alopecia areata. Some clones in this sample may be carry-over from other donors' samples. This material consisted of whole blood, taken in connection with sensitization to the hapten diphenylcyclopropenone (DPC). V is TRBV27 and J is TRBJ2-1; 8 bases agree with TRBD1. Here the CDR3 DNA reads TGTGCCAGCAGTTTATCTGACAGGGGTGAGCAGTTCTTC. This translates into CASSLSDRGEQFF.